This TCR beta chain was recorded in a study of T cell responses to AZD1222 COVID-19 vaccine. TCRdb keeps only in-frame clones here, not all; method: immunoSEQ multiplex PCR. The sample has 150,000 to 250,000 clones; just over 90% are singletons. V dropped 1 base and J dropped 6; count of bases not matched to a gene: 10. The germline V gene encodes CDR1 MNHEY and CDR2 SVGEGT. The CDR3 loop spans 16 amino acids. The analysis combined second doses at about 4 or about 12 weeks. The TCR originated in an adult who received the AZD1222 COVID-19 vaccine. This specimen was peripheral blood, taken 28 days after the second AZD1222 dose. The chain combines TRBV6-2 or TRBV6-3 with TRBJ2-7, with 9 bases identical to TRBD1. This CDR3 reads CASSYFASQGAGEQYF. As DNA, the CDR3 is TGTGCCAGCAGTTACTTCGCCTCACAGGGGGCTGGCGAGCAGTACTTC.